These T cell receptor beta chains were read from a single sample in a study of T cells after yellow fever vaccination. In TCRdb, the 5' RACE reads were re-called with MiXCR into one record per CDR3 protein. The sample has under 400,000 distinct CDR3 sequences, approximately 10% seen once. This sample comprised PBMCs, obtained on the day of the first yellow fever vaccination. Receptors were obtained from a man younger than 30 who received the YFV17D yellow fever vaccine. CDR3s include the opening cysteine and the closing phenylalanine or tryptophan.

CDR3 protein: CASTQGFYSGNTIYF
V gene: TRBV19

CDR3 protein: CASSPNSGGTDTQYF
V gene: TRBV12-3/TRBV12-4

CDR3 protein: CASSRGLARAEETQYF
V gene: TRBV5-1

CDR3 protein: CASSHLVADPLYNEQFF
V gene: TRBV23-1

CDR3 protein: CASSSTGGESGELFF
V gene: TRBV7-3

CDR3 protein: CASSANRDGNTEAFF
V gene: TRBV5-1

CDR3 protein: CASSLESLAREKLFF
V gene: TRBV7-9

CDR3 protein: CASSPNPGTKISGEQYF
V gene: TRBV4-1

CDR3 protein: CASSLTRGASGAYNEQFF
V gene: TRBV7-3

CDR3 protein: CASAPGTVNEQYF
V gene: TRBV18

CDR3 protein: CASSPTHSGPGELFF
V gene: TRBV12-3/TRBV12-4

CDR3 protein: CASKTGTSGGNEQFF
V gene: TRBV10-2

CDR3 protein: CASSPGREYGYTF
V gene: TRBV18

CDR3 protein: CASRLGTDAYGYTF
V gene: TRBV3-1

CDR3 protein: CASRPGGSRTDTQYF
V gene: TRBV6-1

CDR3 protein: CASSQEVQVRTDTRYF
V gene: TRBV4-1

CDR3 protein: CSSGRTVTQGYTF
V gene: TRBV20-1

CDR3 protein: CASSHGVMNTEAFF
V gene: TRBV6-2/TRBV6-3

CDR3 protein: CASSRGQAYGYTF
V gene: TRBV12-3/TRBV12-4

CDR3 protein: CASSIPTTGGVRETQYF
V gene: TRBV5-4

CDR3 protein: CASSPGGSNIQYF
V gene: TRBV5-4

CDR3 protein: CAWTGGGGETQYF
V gene: TRBV30

CDR3 protein: CSAPTGGASTDTQYF
V gene: TRBV20-1

CDR3 protein: CASRTIPKGRAFF
V gene: TRBV27

CDR3 protein: CASRTGQGGQPQHF
V gene: TRBV28

CDR3 protein: CASSSLAGRKDTQYF
V gene: TRBV4-3

CDR3 protein: CSARVPNEQFF
V gene: TRBV20-1

CDR3 protein: CASSFGTGRDTQYF
V gene: TRBV12-3/TRBV12-4

CDR3 protein: CATYGGQETQYF
V gene: TRBV21-1

CDR3 protein: CASSQGEYYGYTF
V gene: TRBV3-1

CDR3 protein: CASSYPGYNSPLHF
V gene: TRBV6-5

CDR3 protein: CASSCRLAGGSGNEQFF
V gene: TRBV12-3/TRBV12-4

CDR3 protein: CSVEDRAGESYNEQFF
V gene: TRBV29-1

CDR3 protein: CASSRLTEEKLFF
V gene: TRBV4-1

CDR3 protein: CASTDWGSKNTEAFF
V gene: TRBV19

CDR3 protein: CASSPRGTTANVLTF
V gene: TRBV28

CDR3 protein: CASSQEYNGQFF
V gene: TRBV4-3

CDR3 protein: CATSRDRGTDTQYF
V gene: TRBV15